This entry lists 15 T cell receptor beta chains sequenced from one sample in a study of blood T cell repertoires in COVID-19. Profiling relied on immunoSEQ multiplex PCR, and the TCRdb table lists in-frame clones only, not all of them. This sample has 300,000 to 450,000 clones, with 89% found just once. The specimen sequenced was peripheral blood. These receptors all stem from a woman younger than 45 with COVID-19, enrolled during active disease.

Worth noting for this clone: Germline is not matched at one junction end, which may reflect a read error. The chain employs TRBV3-1 (or the pseudogene TRBV3-2) and TRBJ1-6, with D uncertain. The CDR3 has 13 residues. Germline-derived CDR1 and CDR2 are LGHDT and YNNKEL (reference sequence). The CDR3 is CASSQAYNSPLHF. As DNA, the CDR3 is TGTGCCAGCAGCCAAGCCTACAATTCACCCCTCCACTTT.

This clone appeared once. The chain uses TRBV3-1 (or the pseudogene TRBV3-2) and TRBJ1-6; D not certain. Germline V lookup: CDR1 LGHDT, CDR2 YNNKEL (reference sequence). Trimming pared 6 bases from V and 6 bases from J, leaving 9 bases between. There are 13 residues in the CDR3. DNA for the CDR3: TGTGCCAGCAGTCCCCTTCGTAATTCACCCCTCCACTTT. Its protein product is CASSPLRNSPLHF.

The V gene is TRBV19, the J gene TRBJ2-1; TRBD1 matches 9 bases. This CDR3 spans 15 amino acids. J lost 4 bases, V lost 10 bases, and 11 bases had no gene match. The germline V gene has CDR1 LNHDA and CDR2 SQIVND (reference sequence). The CDR3, as DNA: TGTGCCACTTCACCGGGACAGGGCACTTACAATGAGCAGTTCTTC. Translating it yields CATSPGQGTYNEQFF.

The sample holds one count of this clone. The chain links TRBV5-5 to TRBJ2-5; 7 bases agree with TRBD2. The germline V gene has CDR1 SGHKS and CDR2 YYEKEE (reference sequence). With V trimmed by 3 bases and J by 1 base, 6 bases remained unmatched. The CDR3 totals 15 residues. CDR3 DNA sequence: TGTGCCAGCAGCTCAAGACTAGCAACCCAAGAGACCCAGTACTTC. It is translated as CASSSRLATQETQYF. Using reference TRBV5-5 and TRBJ2-5 for the parts outside the CDR3, the full variable domain is DAGVTQSPTHLIKTRGQQVTLRCSPISGHKSVSWYQQVLGQGPQFIFQYYEKEERGRGNFPDRFSARQFPNYSSELNVNALLLGDSALYLCASSSRLATQETQYFGPGTRLLVL.

The table lists this clone with a count of one. This chain uses TRBV28 with TRBJ1-6, with 7 bases aligning to TRBD1. This CDR3 is built from 19 residues. CDR1 is MDHEN, CDR2 SYDVKM, per germline. The ends lost 8 bases at V and 4 bases at J; junction bases unmatched: 20. The CDR3 here is CASGLPSGGSLRYNSPLHF. The CDR3 nucleotides read TGTGCCAGCGGCCTTCCCTCAGGGGGGTCCCTTAGATATAATTCACCCCTCCACTTT.

The V call is TRBV6-5, the J call TRBJ2-7, with 9 bases identical to TRBD1. The CDR3 has 13 residues. The junction had 3 bases not matched to a gene; V was cut back by 6 bases and J by 3 bases. The germline CDR1 and CDR2 sequences are MNHEY and SVGAGI. As DNA, the CDR3 is TGTGCCAGCAGCCGGGACAGGGACTACGAGCAGTACGTC. Translating gives CASSRDRDYEQYV.

The chain employs TRBV7-9 and TRBJ2-1; D might be TRBD1 (6 bases). V was shortened by 1 base and J by 6 bases, with 19 bases between the two germline ends. This CDR3 is built from 17 residues. Per the germline V gene, CDR1 is SEHNR and CDR2 is FQNEAQ (reference sequence). CDR3 protein: CASSLDRAPRVPNEQFF. The DNA for the CDR3 is TGTGCCAGCAGCTTAGACAGGGCCCCTCGGGTTCCCAATGAGCAGTTCTTC.

The V call is TRBV6-4, the J call TRBJ2-1, with D possibly being TRBD1 (5 bases). V lost 0 bases, J lost 8 bases, and 11 bases lay in between. The CDR3 totals 14 residues. Germline values: CDR1 MRHNA, CDR2 SNTAGT. CDR3 sequence (DNA): TGTGCCAGCAGTGACTCTGATAGGGGCTATGAGCAGTTCTTC. It codes for CASSDSDRGYEQFF.

This clone has a single count. The V call is TRBV3-1 (or the pseudogene TRBV3-2), the J call TRBJ2-5, with 8 bases lining up with TRBD2. Germline-derived CDR1 and CDR2 are LGHDT and YNNKEL (reference sequence). The CDR3 runs 14 residues. Trimming cost V 0 bases and J 14 bases; bases outside gene matches: 11. CDR3 loop: CASSQDHSGGRVYF. The CDR3 coding sequence is TGTGCCAGCAGCCAAGACCACTCGGGGGGGCGCGTTTACTTC.

The chain has TRBV24-1 and TRBJ1-3; 9 nucleotides match TRBD1. V lost 1 base and J lost 0; bases outside the gene matches: 15. This CDR3 contains 21 residues. The germline V gene encodes CDR1 KGHDR and CDR2 SFDVKD. The CDR3 spells CATSDFRRFWDRAFSGNTIYF. CDR3 DNA: TGTGCCACCAGTGATTTTCGTCGATTTTGGGACAGGGCCTTCTCTGGAAACACCATATATTTT.

This chain connects TRBV6-5 to TRBJ2-7, with 7 bases fitting TRBD2. There are 15 residues in the CDR3. CDR1 and CDR2 (germline): MNHEY, SVGAGI. V shed 4 bases, J shed 5 bases, and the junction held 11 bases outside the gene matches. CDR3 sequence reads: CASSSLGGGFDEQYF. DNA for the CDR3: TGTGCCAGCAGTTCCCTGGGGGGAGGGTTCGACGAGCAGTACTTC.

The genes are TRBV20-1 and TRBJ2-1, with TRBD2 identical over 7 bases. Germline trimming cut 3 bases from V and 5 bases from J; bases unmatched to any gene: 7. The CDR3 sequence is 14 residues long. The germline V gene encodes CDR1 DFQATT and CDR2 SNEGSKA (reference sequence). This chain's CDR3 is CSASGGRPHNEQFF. The CDR3 DNA reads TGCAGTGCTAGTGGCGGGAGACCCCACAATGAGCAGTTCTTC.

The chain carries TRBV5-6 and TRBJ2-1; D is unresolved. CDR3 length equals 12 residues. Trimming cost V 1 base and J 6 bases, with 5 bases left between them. Germline assignment: CDR1 SGHDT and CDR2 YYEEEE. CDR3 sequence: CASSLPSNEQFF. The DNA for the CDR3 is TGTGCCAGCAGCTTGCCCTCCAATGAGCAGTTCTTC.

The chain joins TRBV2 to TRBJ2-5; TRBD2 agrees at 11 bases. CDR1 is SNHLY and CDR2 is FYNNEI in the germline V gene. Unmatched junction bases numbered 3, after V lost 6 bases and J lost 0 bases. CDR3 length equals 15 residues. The CDR3: CASRQGLADQETQYF. Here the CDR3 DNA reads TGTGCCAGCAGGCAGGGACTAGCGGACCAAGAGACCCAGTACTTC.

The chain recombines TRBV6-5 with TRBJ1-5; weak D call: TRBD1 (5 bases). V shed 6 bases and J shed 0 bases, with 12 bases lying between them. This CDR3 is built from 15 residues. CDR1 is MNHEY and CDR2 is SVGAGI in the germline V gene. CDR3 protein: CASRDRQYSNQPQHF. The CDR3 bases are TGTGCCAGCAGAGACCGACAGTATAGCAATCAGCCCCAGCATTTT.